A selection of T cell receptor beta chains follows, all from one sample in a study of lymphopenia after photon versus proton radiotherapy. Sequenced by immunoSEQ multiplex PCR; TCRdb stores in-frame clones only, minus some. Of about 58,000 clones detected, roughly 83% appear once; the ten largest clones hold approximately 2%. Here the sequenced sample was peripheral blood, taken from a patient treated with proton-based radiotherapy. Every receptor here comes from a man aged 55 to 70 with pancreatic cancer. CDR3s include the opening cysteine and the closing phenylalanine or tryptophan. The D gene is left open where the match is weak. A row's size may be missing; if present it is once, few, many or a size class.

d_gene: -; abundance: -; v_gene: TRBV28; j_gene: TRBJ1-2; CDR3nt: TGTGCCAGCACCTCCGTGGGGGGGGTGGGCTACACCTTC; CDR3aa: CASTSVGGVGYTF
d_gene: -; abundance: -; v_gene: TRBV30; j_gene: TRBJ1-1; CDR3nt: TGTGCCGCACTTATCTTCAGGTTCGGAGCTTTCTTT; CDR3aa: CAALIFRFGAFF
d_gene: TRBD2; abundance: -; v_gene: TRBV28; j_gene: TRBJ2-1; CDR3nt: TGTGCCAGCAGTCTTCTCCTAGCGGTGGCCCTAGGCTCCTACAATGAGCAGTTCTTC; CDR3aa: CASSLLLAVALGSYNEQFF
d_gene: TRBD1; abundance: -; v_gene: TRBV7-9; j_gene: TRBJ1-2; CDR3nt: TGTGCCAGCAGCTTATTGACAGGGTCCTATGGCTACACCTTC; CDR3aa: CASSLLTGSYGYTF
d_gene: TRBD1; abundance: once; v_gene: TRBV4-3; j_gene: TRBJ1-3; CDR3nt: TGCGCCAGCAGCCAAGTCCTGACAGGGCACTTCTCTGGAAACACCATATATTTT; CDR3aa: CASSQVLTGHFSGNTIYF
d_gene: -; abundance: -; v_gene: TRBV14; j_gene: TRBJ2-5; CDR3nt: TGTGCCAGCAACGGACAGAGACAAGAGACCCAGTACTTC; CDR3aa: CASNGQRQETQYF
d_gene: -; abundance: -; v_gene: TRBV28; j_gene: TRBJ1-4; CDR3nt: TGTGCCAGCAGTTTTGGCACTGATGAAAAACTGTTTTTT; CDR3aa: CASSFGTDEKLFF
d_gene: -; abundance: -; v_gene: TRBV4-2; j_gene: TRBJ2-7; CDR3nt: TGTGCCAGCAGCCCTAATTCAGGGGCCAACGAGCAGTACTTC; CDR3aa: CASSPNSGANEQYF
d_gene: -; abundance: -; v_gene: TRBV19; j_gene: TRBJ1-1; CDR3nt: TGTGCCAGTAGTATAAACCTCGGGAACACTGAAGCTTTCTTT; CDR3aa: CASSINLGNTEAFF
d_gene: TRBD1; abundance: -; v_gene: TRBV29-1; j_gene: TRBJ2-5; CDR3nt: TGCAGCGCCTCGACTGGACAGGGGGAGACCCAGTACTTC; CDR3aa: CSASTGQGETQYF
d_gene: -; abundance: -; v_gene: TRBV7-6; j_gene: TRBJ2-2; CDR3nt: TGTGCCAGCAGTCCCAGGTCGACAGAGATCACCGGGGAGCTGTTTTTT; CDR3aa: CASSPRSTEITGELFF
d_gene: -; abundance: -; v_gene: TRBV28; j_gene: TRBJ1-3; CDR3nt: TGTGCCAGCAGTGGGGGACCCGGGACGCCCAGCTCTGGAAACACCATATATTTT; CDR3aa: CASSGGPGTPSSGNTIYF
d_gene: TRBD2; abundance: -; v_gene: TRBV23-1; j_gene: TRBJ2-7; CDR3nt: TGCGCCAGCAGTCAATCGGTGGCTAGCGGGACTTACGAGCAGTACTTC; CDR3aa: CASSQSVASGTYEQYF
d_gene: -; abundance: -; v_gene: TRBV29-1; j_gene: TRBJ2-1; CDR3nt: TGCAGCGTCGGACACGTAGGTAATGAGCAGTTCTTC; CDR3aa: CSVGHVGNEQFF
d_gene: -; abundance: -; v_gene: TRBV7-3; j_gene: TRBJ2-1; CDR3nt: TGTGCCAGCAGCTTAACGAAGCATGAGCAGTTCTTC; CDR3aa: CASSLTKHEQFF
d_gene: TRBD2; abundance: -; v_gene: TRBV6-6; j_gene: TRBJ2-7; CDR3nt: TGTGCCAGCAGTAACGGGGGGACCTACGAGCAGTACTTC; CDR3aa: CASSNGGTYEQYF
d_gene: -; abundance: -; v_gene: TRBV18; j_gene: TRBJ1-1; CDR3nt: TGTGCCAGCTCACCCTTGACGGACATGAACACTGAAGCTTTCTTT; CDR3aa: CASSPLTDMNTEAFF
d_gene: -; abundance: -; v_gene: TRBV7-2; j_gene: TRBJ2-3; CDR3nt: TGTGCCAGCAGCTTAGTACGTGTGGATACGCAGTATTTT; CDR3aa: CASSLVRVDTQYF
d_gene: -; abundance: -; v_gene: TRBV4-2; j_gene: TRBJ2-1; CDR3nt: TGTGCCAGCAGCCAAGGGTTAGCGTACAATGAGCAGTTCTTC; CDR3aa: CASSQGLAYNEQFF
d_gene: -; abundance: -; v_gene: TRBV19; j_gene: TRBJ1-1; CDR3nt: TGTGCCAGTAGTACCAAGTTGAACACTGAAGCTTTCTTT; CDR3aa: CASSTKLNTEAFF
d_gene: -; abundance: few; v_gene: TRBV2; j_gene: TRBJ1-2; CDR3nt: TGTGCCAGCAACCCAGGGGTTGGGTATGGCTACACCTTC; CDR3aa: CASNPGVGYGYTF
d_gene: -; abundance: -; v_gene: TRBV5-4; j_gene: TRBJ2-1; CDR3nt: TGTGCCAGCAGCCCTGGCTCCTACAATGAGCAGTTCTTC; CDR3aa: CASSPGSYNEQFF
d_gene: -; abundance: few; v_gene: TRBV27; j_gene: TRBJ2-1; CDR3nt: TGTGCCAGCGGCCAAAGGACGTACAATGAGCAGTTCTTC; CDR3aa: CASGQRTYNEQFF
d_gene: -; abundance: -; v_gene: TRBV2; j_gene: TRBJ2-2; CDR3nt: TGTGCCAGCAGTTTTTGGAGTGGGACCGGGGAGCTGTTTTTT; CDR3aa: CASSFWSGTGELFF
d_gene: TRBD1; abundance: -; v_gene: TRBV7-9; j_gene: TRBJ2-7; CDR3nt: TGTGCCAGCAGTCCTCAAGGACAGGTCTCCCTCGAGCAGTACTTC; CDR3aa: CASSPQGQVSLEQYF
d_gene: -; abundance: -; v_gene: TRBV6-6; j_gene: TRBJ1-1; CDR3nt: TGTGCCAGCAGTTACTTTCCCGGAACTGAAGCTTTCTTT; CDR3aa: CASSYFPGTEAFF
d_gene: -; abundance: -; v_gene: TRBV11-2; j_gene: TRBJ1-1; CDR3nt: TGTGCCAGCAGCACGGGGGCCGGGGCGAAAGCTGAAGCTTTCTTT; CDR3aa: CASSTGAGAKAEAFF
d_gene: -; abundance: -; v_gene: TRBV5-1; j_gene: TRBJ2-3; CDR3nt: TGCGCCACCAAGGCAGGTGCCAGCACAGATACGCAGTATTTT; CDR3aa: CATKAGASTDTQYF
d_gene: -; abundance: -; v_gene: TRBV4-3; j_gene: TRBJ2-2; CDR3nt: TGCGCCAGCAGCCAAGTTTTAGGCACCGGGGAGCTGTTTTTT; CDR3aa: CASSQVLGTGELFF
d_gene: TRBD2; abundance: -; v_gene: TRBV28; j_gene: TRBJ2-2; CDR3nt: TGTGCCAGCAGTTTCATCCTTACTAGCGCGAACACCGGGGAGCTGTTTTTT; CDR3aa: CASSFILTSANTGELFF
d_gene: TRBD1; abundance: -; v_gene: TRBV18; j_gene: TRBJ2-7; CDR3nt: TGTGCCAGCTCACCAGCCCTACAGGGGGGCTACGAGCAGTACTTC; CDR3aa: CASSPALQGGYEQYF
d_gene: TRBD1; abundance: -; v_gene: TRBV10-3; j_gene: TRBJ2-7; CDR3nt: TGTGCCATCGCTAGGGACAGATCCTACGAGCAGTACTTC; CDR3aa: CAIARDRSYEQYF
d_gene: TRBD2; abundance: -; v_gene: TRBV5-5; j_gene: TRBJ2-1; CDR3nt: TGTGCCAGCAGCTTGATTCGCGGGAGCTCCTACAATGAGCAGTTCTTC; CDR3aa: CASSLIRGSSYNEQFF
d_gene: TRBD1; abundance: few; v_gene: TRBV5-1; j_gene: TRBJ1-1; CDR3nt: TGCGCCAGCAGCTTAACCGGGACAGGCCGTCCTGGGAACACTGAAGCTTTCTTT; CDR3aa: CASSLTGTGRPGNTEAFF
d_gene: TRBD2; abundance: -; v_gene: TRBV6-6; j_gene: TRBJ2-7; CDR3nt: TGTGCCAGCAAGCGGGACTTCAACTCCTACGAGCAGTACTTC; CDR3aa: CASKRDFNSYEQYF
d_gene: TRBD2; abundance: -; v_gene: TRBV5-6; j_gene: TRBJ2-7; CDR3nt: TGTGCCAGCAGCAGACTAGCGGGAGGGGGGTACGAGCAGTACTTC; CDR3aa: CASSRLAGGGYEQYF
d_gene: TRBD1; abundance: -; v_gene: TRBV7-2; j_gene: TRBJ1-2; CDR3nt: TGTGCCAGCAGCCATACTCCTTTCTTAAAACAGGGGAGGGACTATGGCTACACCTTC; CDR3aa: CASSHTPFLKQGRDYGYTF
d_gene: TRBD2; abundance: -; v_gene: TRBV30; j_gene: TRBJ2-3; CDR3nt: TGTGCCTGGAGTCTACCTACTAGCGGGAGGGCCCAGTATTTT; CDR3aa: CAWSLPTSGRAQYF
d_gene: -; abundance: -; v_gene: TRBV7-8; j_gene: TRBJ2-7; CDR3nt: TGTGCCAGCAGCTTATTAGGTCTGGCCCAGGGCGAGCAGTACTTC; CDR3aa: CASSLLGLAQGEQYF
d_gene: TRBD2; abundance: -; v_gene: TRBV28; j_gene: TRBJ2-1; CDR3nt: TGTGCCAGCAGTTCCAATAGCGGGAGGGCCAGAGTGGGGAATGAGCAGTTCTTC; CDR3aa: CASSSNSGRARVGNEQFF